This is a list of T cell receptor beta chains from one sample in a study of blood T cell repertoires in COVID-19. The data were produced by immunoSEQ multiplex PCR, yet TCRdb's version contains in-frame clones alone and is incomplete. The sample records about 180,000 clones, about three quarters being singletons. The sample comprised peripheral blood. These receptors were obtained from an elderly woman with COVID-19, enrolled during active disease. Both conserved end residues are part of each CDR3.

TRBJ1-5	TRBV28	CASSPPLRSNQPQHF
TRBJ2-2	TRBV4-2	CASSHRSDGELFF
TRBJ2-7	TRBV25-1	CASSRDSYEQYF
TRBJ1-5	TRBV24-1	CARIGQVSSNQPQHF
TRBJ2-5	TRBV5-1	CASSLFAGGQETQYF
TRBJ2-1	TRBV7-9	CASSSGLTSGKQFF
TRBJ2-7	TRBV7-9	CASSLDLAGGYSYEQYF
TRBJ2-1	TRBV11-2	CASSLGLSSYNEQFF
TRBJ1-2	TRBV3-1/TRBV3-2	CASSPRDRVNYGYTF
TRBJ2-3	TRBV11-2	CASAPGRVWDTQYF
TRBJ1-6	TRBV6-4	CASRLIGTENSPLHF
TRBJ1-1	TRBV6-5	CASFGTGGPNTEAFF
TRBJ2-1	TRBV6-5	CASSYSSALAGAEQFF
TRBJ2-1	TRBV7-2	CASSPRTSGPSYNEQFF
TRBJ2-3	TRBV19	CASSILAGDTQYF
TRBJ2-7	TRBV28	CASSRPGQGTYEQYF
TRBJ2-1	TRBV2	CASSEGTGVRQFF
TRBJ1-2	TRBV7-9	CASSHPAGTGDIYGYTF
TRBJ2-7	TRBV7-2	CASRLTLAGRYEQYF
TRBJ1-4	TRBV2	CASSEFGTATNEKLFF
TRBJ1-1	TRBV7-9	CASSLGGQPNTEAFF
TRBJ2-1	TRBV11-1	CASTLQSGSSYNEQFF
TRBJ2-2	TRBV4-1	CASSHKTGSTNTGELFF
TRBJ2-1	TRBV4-1	CASSASGTRLLDEQFF
TRBJ2-3	TRBV5-4	CASSSKGLASTDTQYF
TRBJ2-1	TRBV7-2	CASSLYRDNEQFF
TRBJ2-4	TRBV6-5	CASSYSKRGGNIQYF
TRBJ2-2	TRBV4-1	CASSQVGRTGGTGELFF
TRBJ1-5	TRBV12-3/TRBV12-4	CASSADRGQPQHF
TRBJ2-7	TRBV28	CASSTTGSSYEQYF
TRBJ2-3	TRBV9	CASSVDREDTQYF
TRBJ2-7	TRBV7-8	CASSPRRTSLYEQYF
TRBJ2-7	TRBV19	CASSMGTGQWEQYF
TRBJ2-7	TRBV7-8	CASSLQRDREDYEQYF
TRBJ1-1	TRBV9	CASSAGTGGTEAFF
TRBJ2-3	TRBV7-2	CASSSYSGRWGDTQYF
TRBJ1-2	TRBV19	CASTGRELSGYTF
TRBJ2-1	TRBV6-2/TRBV6-3	CASSYAERDLNNEQFF
TRBJ2-7	TRBV6-1	CASSEAGLAPYEQYF
TRBJ2-7	TRBV7-9	CASGKQDYEQYF
TRBJ1-1	TRBV13	CASSLGRGTEAFF
TRBJ2-1	TRBV11-2	CASSRDSSSYNEQFF
TRBJ1-3	TRBV20-1	CSAFYGNTIYF
TRBJ1-4	TRBV7-2	CASSPQAQENEKLFF
TRBJ1-1	TRBV28	CASSLCKGAQCEAFF
TRBJ2-2	TRBV10-3	CAISESTSGANTGELFF
TRBJ2-7	TRBV5-1	CASSYGQGYEQYF
TRBJ2-1	TRBV10-3	CAISEYRYNEQFF
TRBJ2-5	TRBV4-1	CASSLLHLAGGLQETQYF
TRBJ2-7	TRBV2	CASSEGYGTPHEQYF
TRBJ2-5	TRBV29-1	CSGGTSGSGETQYF
TRBJ2-3	TRBV24-1	CATSDPGGGLSTDTQYF
TRBJ1-5	TRBV10-3	CAISEGGRPQHF
TRBJ2-7	TRBV7-8	CASSLAPGQEGDEQYF
TRBJ2-7	TRBV29-1	CSARGGVGYEQYF